This T cell receptor (beta chain) was identified during a study of identifying expanded T cells in peripheral blood. As concerns this clone: Antigen specificity is unknown.

Collection occurred without any documented infections or immune events in donors. Here immunoSEQ multiplex PCR was the method, and the copy in TCRdb shows in-frame clones only, minus some. Seen here are 84,000 or so clones, about 87% observed once, and the top ten hold around 7%. Study-wide findings and caveats: Technical replicates showed about 1.2 changed clones; roughly two weeks around 15; four weeks 19. Clone count variance between approximately two-week samples rose with total template count.

This TCR was recovered from a person between 18 and 69 years old in good health. Sequences were obtained from blood.

CDR3 DNA: TGCAGCGTTGGGCCAGACAACCAAGAGACCCAGTACTTC. Translating it yields CSVGPDNQETQYF. V usage is TRBV29-1 and J usage is TRBJ2-5; D not resolved. The germline V gene has CDR1 SQVTM and CDR2 ANQGSEA. The ends were cut back, 4 bases at V and 0 bases at J, with 9 bases in the middle. The length of the CDR3 is 13 residues.